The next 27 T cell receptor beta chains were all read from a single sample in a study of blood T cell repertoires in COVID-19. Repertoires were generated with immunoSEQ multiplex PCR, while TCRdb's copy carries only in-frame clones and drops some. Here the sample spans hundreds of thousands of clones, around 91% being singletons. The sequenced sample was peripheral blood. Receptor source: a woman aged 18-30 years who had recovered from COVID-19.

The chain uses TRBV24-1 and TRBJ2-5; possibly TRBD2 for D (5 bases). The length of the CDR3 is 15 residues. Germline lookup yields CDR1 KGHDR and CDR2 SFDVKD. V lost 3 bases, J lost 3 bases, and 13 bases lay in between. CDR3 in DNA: TGTGCCACCAGTGATCCGTCGCACGGGAAAGAGACCCAGTACTTC. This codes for CATSDPSHGKETQYF.

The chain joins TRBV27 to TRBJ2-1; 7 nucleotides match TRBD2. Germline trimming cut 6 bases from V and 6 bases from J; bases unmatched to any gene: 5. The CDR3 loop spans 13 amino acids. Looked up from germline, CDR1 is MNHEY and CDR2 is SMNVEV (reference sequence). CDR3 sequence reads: CASRTSSSNEQFF. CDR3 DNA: TGTGCCAGCAGGACTAGCAGTAGCAATGAGCAGTTCTTC.

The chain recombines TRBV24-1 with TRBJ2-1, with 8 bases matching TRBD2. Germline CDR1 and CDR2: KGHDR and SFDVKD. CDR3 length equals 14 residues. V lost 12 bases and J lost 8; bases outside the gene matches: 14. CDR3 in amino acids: CASSSGTSQDEQFF. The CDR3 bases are TGTGCCTCATCCTCCGGGACTAGTCAGGATGAGCAGTTCTTC.

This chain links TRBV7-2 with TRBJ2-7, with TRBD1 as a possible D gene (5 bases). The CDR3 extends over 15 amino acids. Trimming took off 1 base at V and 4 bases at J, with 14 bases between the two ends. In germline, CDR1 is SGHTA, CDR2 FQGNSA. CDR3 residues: CASSLVRGPSYEQYV. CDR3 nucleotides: TGTGCCAGCAGCTTAGTAAGGGGCCCCTCTTACGAGCAGTACGTC.

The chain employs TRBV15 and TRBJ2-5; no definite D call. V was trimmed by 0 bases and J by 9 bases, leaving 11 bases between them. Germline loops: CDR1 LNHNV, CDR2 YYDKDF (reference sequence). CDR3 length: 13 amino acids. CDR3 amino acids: CATSRDGGLSQYF. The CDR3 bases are TGTGCCACCAGCAGAGATGGCGGCTTGTCCCAGTACTTC.

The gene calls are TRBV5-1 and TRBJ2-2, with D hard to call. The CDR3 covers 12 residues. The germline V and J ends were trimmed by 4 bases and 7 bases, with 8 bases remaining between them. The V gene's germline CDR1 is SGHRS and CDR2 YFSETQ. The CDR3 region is CASSEELGELFF. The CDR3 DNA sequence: TGCGCCAGCAGCGAGGAACTCGGGGAGCTGTTTTTT.

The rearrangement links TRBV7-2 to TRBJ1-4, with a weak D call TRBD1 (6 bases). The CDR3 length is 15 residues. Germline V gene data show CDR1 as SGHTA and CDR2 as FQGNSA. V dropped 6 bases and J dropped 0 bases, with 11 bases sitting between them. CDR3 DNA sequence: TGTGCCAGCAGTCCCGGACAGCCAACTAATGAAAAACTGTTTTTT. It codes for CASSPGQPTNEKLFF.

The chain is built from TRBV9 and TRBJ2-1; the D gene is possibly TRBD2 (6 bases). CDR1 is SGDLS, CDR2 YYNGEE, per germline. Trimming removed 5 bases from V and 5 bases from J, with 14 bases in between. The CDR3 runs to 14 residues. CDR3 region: CASSLSGTDNEQFF. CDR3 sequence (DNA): TGTGCCAGCAGTCTTAGCGGAACCGACAATGAGCAGTTCTTC.

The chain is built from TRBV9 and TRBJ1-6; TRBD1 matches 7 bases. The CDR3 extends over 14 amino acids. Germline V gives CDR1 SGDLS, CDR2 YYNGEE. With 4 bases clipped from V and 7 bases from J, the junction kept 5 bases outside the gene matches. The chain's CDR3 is CASSNRDRNSPLHF. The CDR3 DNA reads TGTGCCAGCAGCAACCGGGACAGAAATTCACCCCTCCACTTT.

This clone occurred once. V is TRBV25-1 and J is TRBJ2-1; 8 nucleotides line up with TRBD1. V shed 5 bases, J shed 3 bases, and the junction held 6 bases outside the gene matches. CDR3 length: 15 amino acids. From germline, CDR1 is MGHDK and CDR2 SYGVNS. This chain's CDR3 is CASSTPGQDYNEQFF. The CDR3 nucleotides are TGTGCCAGCAGTACTCCGGGACAGGACTACAATGAGCAGTTCTTC.

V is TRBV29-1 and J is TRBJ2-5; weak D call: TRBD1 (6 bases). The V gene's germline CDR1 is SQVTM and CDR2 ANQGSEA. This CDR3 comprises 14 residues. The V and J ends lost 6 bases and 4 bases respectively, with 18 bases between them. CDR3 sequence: CSVSRQGSAETQYF. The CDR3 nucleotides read TGCAGCGTGTCGCGGCAGGGGTCGGCAGAGACCCAGTACTTC.

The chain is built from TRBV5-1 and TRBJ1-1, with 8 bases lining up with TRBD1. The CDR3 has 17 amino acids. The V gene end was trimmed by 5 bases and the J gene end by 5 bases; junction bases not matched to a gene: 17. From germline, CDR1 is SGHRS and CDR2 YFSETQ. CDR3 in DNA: TGCGCCAGCAGATTTAGTTCCGGACAGGGCAAGGGAACTGAAGCTTTCTTT. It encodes CASRFSSGQGKGTEAFF.

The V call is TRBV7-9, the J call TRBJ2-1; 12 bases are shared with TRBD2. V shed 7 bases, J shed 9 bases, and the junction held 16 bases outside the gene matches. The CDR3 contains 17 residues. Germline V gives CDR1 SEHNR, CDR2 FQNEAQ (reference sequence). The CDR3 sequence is CASIPREGLAGLSEQFF. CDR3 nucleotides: TGTGCCAGCATCCCGAGGGAAGGACTAGCGGGATTGAGTGAGCAGTTCTTC.

In DNA form, the CDR3 reads TGTGCCAGCAAGCTAGCGGGAGGTGGGACCGGGGAGCTGTTTTTT. Translated: CASKLAGGGTGELFF. The rearrangement uses TRBV2 and TRBJ2-2, with 11 bases fitting TRBD2. The V gene end was trimmed by 7 bases and the J gene end by 5 bases; junction bases not matched to a gene: 6. Germline-derived CDR1 and CDR2 are SNHLY and FYNNEI. The CDR3 runs 15 residues.

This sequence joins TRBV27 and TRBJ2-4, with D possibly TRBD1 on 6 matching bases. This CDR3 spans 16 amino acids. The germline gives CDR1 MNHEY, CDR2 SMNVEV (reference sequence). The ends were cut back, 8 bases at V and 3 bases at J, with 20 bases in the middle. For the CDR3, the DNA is TGTGCCAGCCGCCCCCTTGACAGGCACGACAAAAACATTCAGTACTTC. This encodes CASRPLDRHDKNIQYF.

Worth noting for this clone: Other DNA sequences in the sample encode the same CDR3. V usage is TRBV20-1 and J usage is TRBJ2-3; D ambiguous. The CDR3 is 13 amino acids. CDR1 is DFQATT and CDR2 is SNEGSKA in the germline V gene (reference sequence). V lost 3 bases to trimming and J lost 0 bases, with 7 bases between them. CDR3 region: CSASRSSTDTQYF. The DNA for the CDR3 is TGCAGTGCTAGTCGGAGCAGCACAGATACGCAGTATTTT.

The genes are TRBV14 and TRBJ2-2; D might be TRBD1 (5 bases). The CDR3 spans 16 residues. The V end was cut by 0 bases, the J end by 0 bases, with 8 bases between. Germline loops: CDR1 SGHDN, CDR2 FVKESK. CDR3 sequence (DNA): TGTGCCAGCAGCCAAGATCAGGGCTCGAACACCGGGGAGCTGTTTTTT. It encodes CASSQDQGSNTGELFF. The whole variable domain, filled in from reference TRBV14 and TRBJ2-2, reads EAGVTQFPSHSVIEKGQTVTLRCDPISGHDNLYWYRRVMGKEIKFLLHFVKESKQDESGMPNNRFLAERTGGTYSTLKVQPAELEDSGVYFCASSQDQGSNTGELFFGEGSRLTVL.

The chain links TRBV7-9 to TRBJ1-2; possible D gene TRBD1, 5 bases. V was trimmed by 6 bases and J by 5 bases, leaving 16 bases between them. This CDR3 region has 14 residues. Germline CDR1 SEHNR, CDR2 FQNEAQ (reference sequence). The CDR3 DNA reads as TGTGCCAGCAGTCCATCCGGGACTGCGTATGGCTACACCTTC. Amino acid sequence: CASSPSGTAYGYTF.

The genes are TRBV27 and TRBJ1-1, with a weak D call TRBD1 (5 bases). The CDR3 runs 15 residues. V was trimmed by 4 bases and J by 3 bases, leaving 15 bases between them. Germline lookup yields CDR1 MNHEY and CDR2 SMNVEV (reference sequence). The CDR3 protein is CASSSWGDLDTEAFF. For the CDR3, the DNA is TGTGCCAGCAGTTCCTGGGGGGATCTGGACACTGAAGCTTTCTTT.

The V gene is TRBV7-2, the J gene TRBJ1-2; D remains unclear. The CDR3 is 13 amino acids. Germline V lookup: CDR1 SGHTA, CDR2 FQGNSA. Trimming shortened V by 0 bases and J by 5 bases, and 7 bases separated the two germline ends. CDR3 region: CASSLAGSYGYTF. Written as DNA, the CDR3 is TGTGCCAGCAGCTTAGCGGGGAGTTATGGCTACACCTTC.

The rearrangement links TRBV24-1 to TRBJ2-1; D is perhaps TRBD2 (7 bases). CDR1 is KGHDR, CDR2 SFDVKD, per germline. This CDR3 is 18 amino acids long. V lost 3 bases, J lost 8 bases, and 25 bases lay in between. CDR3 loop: CATSDRGKERDSIYEQFF. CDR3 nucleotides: TGTGCCACCAGTGATAGGGGGAAGGAGCGGGATTCAATCTATGAGCAGTTCTTC.

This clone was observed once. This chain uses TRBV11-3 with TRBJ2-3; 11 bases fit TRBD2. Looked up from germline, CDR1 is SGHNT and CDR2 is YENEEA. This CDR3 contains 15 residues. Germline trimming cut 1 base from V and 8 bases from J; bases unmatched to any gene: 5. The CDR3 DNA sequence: TGTGCCAGCAGCTTAGGACTAGCGGGGACTCCTACGCAGTATTTT. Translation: CASSLGLAGTPTQYF.

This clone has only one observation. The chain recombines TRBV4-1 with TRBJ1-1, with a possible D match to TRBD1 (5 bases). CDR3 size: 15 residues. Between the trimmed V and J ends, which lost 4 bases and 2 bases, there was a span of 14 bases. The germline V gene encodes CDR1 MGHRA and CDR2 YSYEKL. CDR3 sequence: CASSLMGRGNTEAFF. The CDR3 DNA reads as TGCGCCAGCAGCCTCATGGGGCGGGGAAACACTGAAGCTTTCTTT.

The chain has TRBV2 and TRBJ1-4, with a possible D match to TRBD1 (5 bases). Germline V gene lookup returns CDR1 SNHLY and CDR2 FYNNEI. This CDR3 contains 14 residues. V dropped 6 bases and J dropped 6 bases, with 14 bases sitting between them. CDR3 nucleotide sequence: TGTGCCAGCAGAAGGCCCAGGGTGTATGAAAAACTGTTTTTT. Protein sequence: CASRRPRVYEKLFF.

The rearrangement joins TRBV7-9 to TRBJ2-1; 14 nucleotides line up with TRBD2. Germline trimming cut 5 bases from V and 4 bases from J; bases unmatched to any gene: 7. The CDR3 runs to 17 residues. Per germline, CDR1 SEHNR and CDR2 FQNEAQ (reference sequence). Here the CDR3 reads CASSLPGLAGEYNEQFF. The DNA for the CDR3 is TGTGCCAGCAGCCTACCGGGACTAGCGGGAGAGTACAATGAGCAGTTCTTC.

CDR3 coding DNA: TGTGCCTGGAGTCACGGACAGACGAATTCACCCCTCCACTTT. It is translated as CAWSHGQTNSPLHF. The rearrangement links TRBV30 to TRBJ1-6; D may be TRBD1 (6 bases). Germline loops: CDR1 GTSNPN, CDR2 SVGIG (reference sequence). Deletions cut 2 bases from V and 7 bases from J, with 12 bases between. The length of the CDR3 is 14 residues.

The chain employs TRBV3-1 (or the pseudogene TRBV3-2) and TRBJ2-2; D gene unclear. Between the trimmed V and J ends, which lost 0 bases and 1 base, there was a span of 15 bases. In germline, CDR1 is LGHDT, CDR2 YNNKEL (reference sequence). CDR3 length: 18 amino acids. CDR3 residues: CASSQDYSHKWNTGELFF. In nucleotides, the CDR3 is TGTGCCAGCAGCCAAGATTATTCCCACAAGTGGAACACCGGGGAGCTGTTTTTT.